This T cell receptor beta chain was documented in a study of blood T cell repertoires in COVID-19. Study information: PBMCs, B-cell-depleted T cells, or T cells were the source of the cDNA or gDNA that made up the material.

Sequencing used immunoSEQ multiplex PCR; TCRdb keeps in-frame clones, though not all of them. The sample holds roughly 26,000 clones; 83% are singletons and the top ten take approximately 24%. There are 16 residues in the CDR3. Trimming took 1 base from V and 3 from J; bases not matched to a gene: 5. The germline V gene has CDR1 LGHDT and CDR2 YNNKEL (reference sequence). This TCR came from a human donor in a cohort sampled during active COVID-19. The J gene is TRBJ1-3, the V gene TRBV3-1 (or the pseudogene TRBV3-2), with 8 nucleotides matching TRBD1. Material: peripheral blood. The CDR3 DNA reads TGTGCCAGCAGCCAAGTTCGACAGGGGTTTGGAAACACCATATATTTT. It yields the protein CASSQVRQGFGNTIYF.